This TCR beta chain came from a study of regulatory T cells in long-lasting Graves disease. The time point here: newly diagnosed GD, antithyroid drugs for less than 3 months. With RNA extracted from PBMCs as input, the TCR library was made. Germline-derived CDR1 and CDR2 are SGHTA and FQGNSA. V lost 1 base to trimming and J lost 1 base; unmatched junction nucleotides: 8. The CDR3 contains 17 residues. This clonotype was picked up many times. Construction of the TCR beta libraries employed iRepertoire HTBI primers in conjunction with Arm-PCR of CDR3 regions. MiXCR was run by TCRdb on the multiplex PCR reads, yielding one entry per CDR3 protein. Of approximately 230,000 distinct CDR3 sequences listed, about a sixth were seen once; the top ten hold approximately 20%.

This sequence joins TRBV7-2 and TRBJ2-5; 8 bases align to TRBD2. The source is a female donor with Graves disease. The sample in question was peripheral blood mononuclear cells (PBMCs), obtained at new diagnosis, from a patient treated with antithyroid drugs. In DNA form, the CDR3 reads TGTGCCAGCAGCTTAGGGGGCCTAGCGGGTTTCCAAGAGACCCAGTACTTC. Protein sequence: CASSLGGLAGFQETQYF.